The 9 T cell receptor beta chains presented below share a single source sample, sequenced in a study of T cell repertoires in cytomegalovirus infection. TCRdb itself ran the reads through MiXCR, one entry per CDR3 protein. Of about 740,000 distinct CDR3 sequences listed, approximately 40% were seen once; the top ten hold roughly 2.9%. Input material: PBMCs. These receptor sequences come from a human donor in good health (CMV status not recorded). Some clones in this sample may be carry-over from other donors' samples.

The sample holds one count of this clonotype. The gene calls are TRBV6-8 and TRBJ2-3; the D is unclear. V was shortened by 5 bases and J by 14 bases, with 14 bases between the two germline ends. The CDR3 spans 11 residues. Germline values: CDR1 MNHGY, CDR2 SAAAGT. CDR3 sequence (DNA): TGTGCCAGCAGTCCCCCTCCCGGGTTGTATTTT. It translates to CASSPPPGLYF.

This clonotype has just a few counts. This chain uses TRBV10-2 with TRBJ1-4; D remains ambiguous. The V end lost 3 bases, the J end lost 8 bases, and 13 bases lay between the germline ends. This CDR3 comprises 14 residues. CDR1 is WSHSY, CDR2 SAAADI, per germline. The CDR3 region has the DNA TGCGCCAGCAGTGATTTGGGCTACAACGAAAAACTGTTTTTT. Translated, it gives CASSDLGYNEKLFF.

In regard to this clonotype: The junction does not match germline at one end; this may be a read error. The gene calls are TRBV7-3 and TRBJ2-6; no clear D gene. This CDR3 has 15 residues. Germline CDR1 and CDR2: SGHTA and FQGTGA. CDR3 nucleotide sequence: TGTGACAGCAGGATAGGTCCTTCTGGTGCCAACGTCCTGACTTTC. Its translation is CDSRIGPSGANVLTF.

The CDR3: CAISESGGGWNSPLHF. The CDR3 DNA reads TGTGCCATCAGTGAGTCTGGGGGCGGGTGGAATTCACCCCTCCACTTT. The chain employs TRBV10-3 and TRBJ1-6; D possibly corresponds to TRBD1 (6 bases). Germline V gene lookup returns CDR1 ENHRY and CDR2 SYGVKD. The germline V and J ends were trimmed by 0 bases and 7 bases, with 13 bases remaining between them. This CDR3 contains 16 residues.

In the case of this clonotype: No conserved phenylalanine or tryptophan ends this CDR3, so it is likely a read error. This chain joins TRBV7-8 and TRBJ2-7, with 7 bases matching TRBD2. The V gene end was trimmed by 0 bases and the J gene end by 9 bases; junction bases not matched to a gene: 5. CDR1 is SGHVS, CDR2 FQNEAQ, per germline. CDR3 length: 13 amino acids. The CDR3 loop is CASSLARGDAQYL. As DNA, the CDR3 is TGTGCCAGCAGCTTAGCTCGGGGGGATGCGCAGTACCTC.

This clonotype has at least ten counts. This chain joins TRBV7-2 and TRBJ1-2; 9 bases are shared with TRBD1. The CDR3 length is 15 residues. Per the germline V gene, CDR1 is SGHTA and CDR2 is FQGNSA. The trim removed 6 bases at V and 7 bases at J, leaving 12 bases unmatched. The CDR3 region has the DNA TGTGCCAGCAGGGGATACACAGGGGGCGCGGTTGGCTACACCTTC. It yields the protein CASRGYTGGAVGYTF.

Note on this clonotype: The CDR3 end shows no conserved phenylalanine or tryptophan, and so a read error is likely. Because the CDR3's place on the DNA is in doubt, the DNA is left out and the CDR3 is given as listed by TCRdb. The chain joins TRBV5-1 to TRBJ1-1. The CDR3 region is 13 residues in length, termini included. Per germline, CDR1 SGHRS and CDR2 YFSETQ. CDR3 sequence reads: CARSRDGRPEDFL.

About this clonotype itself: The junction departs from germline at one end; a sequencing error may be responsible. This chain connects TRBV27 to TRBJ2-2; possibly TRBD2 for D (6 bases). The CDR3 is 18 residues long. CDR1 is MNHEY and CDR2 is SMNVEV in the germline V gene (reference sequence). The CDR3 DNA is TGTGCCAACAGTTTATTAACTAGCAGGACTCGGGACACCGGGGAGCTGTTTTTT. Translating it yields CANSLLTSRTRDTGELFF.

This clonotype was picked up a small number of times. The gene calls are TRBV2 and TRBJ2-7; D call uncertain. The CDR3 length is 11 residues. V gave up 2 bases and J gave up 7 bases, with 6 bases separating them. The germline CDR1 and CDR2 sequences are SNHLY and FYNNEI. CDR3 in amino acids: CASSERDEQYF. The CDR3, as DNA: TGTGCCAGCAGTGAAAGGGATGAGCAGTACTTC. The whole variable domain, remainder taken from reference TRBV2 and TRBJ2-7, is EPEVTQTPSHQVTQMGQEVILRCVPISNHLYFYWYRQILGQKVEFLVSFYNNEISEKSEIFDDQFSVERPDGSNFTLKIRSTKLEDSAMYFCASSERDEQYFGPGTRLTVT.